The clone carrying this T cell receptor beta chain was seen more than once but under ten times. The antigen remains unidentified. Each cell subset's genomic DNA was divided evenly among several immunoSEQ plates. Libraries were prepared by immunoSEQ multiplex PCR; TCRdb keeps only in-frame clonotypes and omits some of them. This sample has some 100,000 clones, with 68% found just once. The data were obtained in a study of shared clonotypes between healthy human individuals. Notes on the study in general: Few donors restricted represented genetic and exposure-history diversity.

CD8 memory cells included CD45RO+ cells plus CCR7-negative CD45RA+ TemRA cells. Germline CDR1 reads SGHAT; CDR2 reads FQNNGV. Trimming pared 5 bases from V and 5 bases from J, leaving 21 bases between. The CDR3 totals 17 residues. The TCR was taken from a woman in her twenties or thirties in good health. The sample consisted of memory CD8+ T cells sorted from blood. Documented subset: CD45RO+ cells pooled with CCR7-negative TemRA cells. The chain combines TRBV11-2 with TRBJ2-2, with D perhaps given as TRBD1 or TRBD2 (5 bases each). CDR3 in DNA: TGTGCCAGCAGCCTGGGACCGCTGATGAGCCGAACCGGGGAGCTGTTTTTT. Protein product: CASSLGPLMSRTGELFF.